These T cell receptor beta chains were read from a single sample in a study of cytomegalovirus exposure and HLA in healthy donors. Measured with immunoSEQ multiplex PCR; TCRdb has only the in-frame clones, and not every one. Of over 150,000 clones in the sample, 79% are singletons; the top ten hold 1.6%. Sample: PBMCs. The source is a woman between 18 and 30 years old in good health and CMV-seronegative. Each CDR3 is given with its conserved first and last residue. The D gene is left open where the match is weak. Clone size is stated in some rows and not others, as once, few, many or a class when expanded.

TRBV9	-	few	19	TRBJ2-2	CASSTSEHAWRGNTGELFF	TGTGCCAGCAGCACCTCCGAGCATGCTTGGCGAGGGAACACCGGGGAGCTGTTTTTT
TRBV2	TRBD2	-	15	TRBJ2-7	CASGGGTAKEYEQYF	TGTGCCAGCGGGGGGGGGACCGCCAAGGAGTACGAGCAGTACTTC
TRBV5-6	-	-	13	TRBJ2-7	CASSPRAPYEQYF	TGTGCCAGCAGCCCGCGGGCCCCCTACGAGCAGTACTTC
TRBV23-1	TRBD1	-	15	TRBJ1-1	CASQPDRAGNTEAFF	TGCGCCAGCCAACCTGACAGGGCTGGGAACACTGAAGCTTTCTTT
TRBV6-5	-	-	13	TRBJ1-1	CASSYLRDEKAFF	TGTGCCAGCAGTTATTTGCGGGACGAAAAAGCTTTCTTT
TRBV5-4	TRBD1	-	14	TRBJ1-2	CASSPGQGNYGYTF	TGTGCCAGCAGCCCTGGACAGGGGAACTATGGCTACACCTTC
TRBV4-3	TRBD1	-	17	TRBJ1-3	CASSQDRDRRLRNTIYF	TGCGCCAGCAGCCAAGACCGGGACAGACGATTGAGAAACACCATATATTTT
TRBV6-1	-	-	16	TRBJ1-6	CASSEYGGPGDSPLHF	TGTGCCAGCAGTGAGTATGGTGGGCCCGGGGATTCACCCCTCCACTTT
TRBV6-6	TRBD2	once	16	TRBJ2-7	CASSWGLAGRSYEQYF	TGTGCCAGCAGTTGGGGACTAGCGGGAAGATCCTACGAGCAGTACTTC
TRBV19	-	-	16	TRBJ2-7	CASSIDQIGASYEQYF	TGTGCCAGTAGTATAGATCAGATAGGGGCCTCCTACGAGCAGTACTTC
TRBV6-1	TRBD1	-	14	TRBJ1-1	CASSGDRAITEAFF	TGTGCCAGCAGTGGCGACAGGGCCATCACTGAAGCTTTCTTT
TRBV28	-	few	14	TRBJ1-1	CASTRGGSNTEAFF	TGTGCCAGCACCCGTGGCGGGAGCAACACTGAAGCTTTCTTT
TRBV9	-	-	15	TRBJ1-5	CASSGPGWGNQPQHF	TGTGCCAGCAGCGGACCAGGGTGGGGCAATCAGCCCCAGCATTTT
TRBV27	-	-	16	TRBJ1-5	CASRAGGIPSNQPQHF	TGTGCCAGCAGAGCCGGGGGGATTCCGAGCAATCAGCCCCAGCATTTT
TRBV7-9	TRBD1	-	14	TRBJ2-7	CASSPRDRGYEQYF	TGTGCCAGCAGCCCCCGGGACAGGGGCTACGAGCAGTACTTC
TRBV5-1	TRBD1	few	15	TRBJ1-2	CASSLSGGEIYGYTF	TGCGCCAGCAGCTTATCAGGGGGCGAAATCTATGGCTACACCTTC
TRBV18	TRBD1	-	15	TRBJ2-7	CASSPPYGTEGEQYF	TGTGCCAGCTCACCACCCTACGGGACAGAGGGCGAGCAGTACTTC
TRBV18	TRBD1	many	15	TRBJ1-4	CASSPGRGLNEKLFF	TGTGCCAGCTCACCAGGAAGGGGGCTTAATGAAAAACTGTTTTTT
TRBV7-2	-	-	13	TRBJ1-4	CASRDLANEKLFF	TGTGCCAGCAGGGACTTGGCTAATGAAAAACTGTTTTTT
TRBV19	TRBD1	-	13	TRBJ1-1	CASSRGTAREAFF	TGTGCCAGTAGTAGAGGGACAGCGAGGGAAGCTTTCTTT
TRBV5-1	TRBD1	-	15	TRBJ2-7	CASSLIGTGGDEQYF	TGCGCCAGCAGCTTAATAGGGACAGGGGGGGACGAGCAGTACTTC
TRBV5-4	TRBD2	-	16	TRBJ2-5	CASSLGTSGSKETQYF	TGTGCCAGCAGCCTCGGGACTAGCGGGAGTAAAGAGACCCAGTACTTC
TRBV2	TRBD2	-	15	TRBJ2-1	CASHRLAGSYNEQFF	TGTGCCAGCCACCGACTAGCGGGATCCTACAATGAGCAGTTCTTC
TRBV2	TRBD1	-	14	TRBJ2-7	CASRTRTGVNEQYF	TGTGCCAGCAGAACCAGGACAGGGGTGAACGAGCAGTACTTC
TRBV5-1	-	-	14	TRBJ1-1	CASSPQGMNTEAFF	TGCGCCAGCAGCCCGCAGGGGATGAACACTGAAGCTTTCTTT
TRBV7-2	-	-	14	TRBJ1-1	CASSFSLQGSEAFF	TGTGCCAGCAGCTTCTCCTTACAGGGATCCGAAGCTTTCTTT
TRBV5-4	-	-	13	TRBJ2-7	CASSTTQGYEQYF	TGTGCCAGCAGCACCACACAGGGCTACGAGCAGTACTTC
TRBV27	-	-	13	TRBJ2-7	CASSLSSAVEQYF	TGTGCCAGCAGTTTAAGCTCGGCGGTAGAGCAGTACTTC
TRBV7-6	-	-	12	TRBJ1-1	CASSLETGAAFF	TGTGCCAGCAGCTTAGAGACAGGTGCGGCTTTCTTT
TRBV11-2	-	-	14	TRBJ2-5	CASSLSPGWETQYF	TGTGCCAGCAGCTTAAGTCCAGGGTGGGAGACCCAGTACTTC
TRBV2	-	-	13	TRBJ2-7	CASSVLGGYEQYF	TGTGCCAGCAGTGTTCTGGGGGGCTACGAGCAGTACTTC
TRBV5-6	-	-	14	TRBJ2-2	CASSQEGNTGELFF	TGTGCCAGCAGCCAGGAGGGGAACACCGGGGAGCTGTTTTTT
TRBV6-5	TRBD1	once	15	TRBJ1-5	CASSYGRGLGQPQHF	TGTGCCAGCAGTTACGGCAGGGGGCTCGGTCAGCCCCAGCATTTT
TRBV6-6	-	once	15	TRBJ1-1	CASSATGFKNTEAFF	TGTGCCAGCAGTGCTACAGGGTTTAAGAACACTGAAGCTTTCTTT
TRBV30	-	-	14	TRBJ2-3	CAWSQYRGTDTQYF	TGTGCCTGGAGTCAGTATAGGGGAACAGATACGCAGTATTTT
TRBV2	-	-	14	TRBJ1-5	CASTQEVWDQPQHF	TGTGCCAGCACCCAGGAGGTGTGGGATCAGCCCCAGCATTTT
TRBV12-5	TRBD1	-	19	TRBJ1-1	CASGLVSGRGQEMNTEAFF	TGTGCTAGTGGTTTGGTATCTGGGCGGGGACAGGAGATGAACACTGAAGCTTTCTTT
TRBV19	-	-	16	TRBJ1-4	CASTTYGRATNEKLFF	TGTGCCAGTACCACCTACGGGAGGGCAACTAATGAAAAACTGTTTTTT
TRBV5-1	TRBD2	-	15	TRBJ2-5	CASRRGGANLETQYF	TGCGCCAGCAGGCGCGGGGGGGCGAATTTAGAGACCCAGTACTTC
TRBV9	TRBD1	-	15	TRBJ2-1	CASSVDPGQGNEQFF	TGTGCCAGCAGCGTAGACCCAGGACAGGGCAATGAGCAGTTCTTC
TRBV19	TRBD2	-	18	TRBJ2-1	CASSQTSGKPIQNNEQFF	TGTGCCAGTAGTCAGACTAGCGGGAAGCCAATCCAAAACAATGAGCAGTTCTTC
TRBV2	-	-	13	TRBJ2-7	CASSGDSSYEQYF	TGTGCCAGCAGTGGGGACTCCTCCTACGAGCAGTACTTC
TRBV5-1	-	-	17	TRBJ1-1	CASSLSAGANMNTEAFF	TGCGCCAGCAGCTTATCGGCAGGGGCCAACATGAACACTGAAGCTTTCTTT
TRBV7-2	-	once	15	TRBJ2-7	CASSPSWVSSYEQYF	TGTGCCAGCAGCCCGTCTTGGGTTAGCTCCTACGAGCAGTACTTC
TRBV23-1	-	once	12	TRBJ1-5	CASRAVNQPQHF	TGCGCCAGCAGGGCGGTCAATCAGCCCCAGCATTTT
TRBV6-6	TRBD1	-	14	TRBJ2-7	CASSSGQGANEQYF	TGTGCCAGCAGCTCCGGACAGGGGGCTAACGAGCAGTACTTC
TRBV25-1	TRBD2	-	17	TRBJ2-1	CASSEFGGSSSYNEQFF	TGTGCCAGCAGTGAATTTGGCGGGAGCAGCTCCTACAATGAGCAGTTCTTC
TRBV4-2	TRBD1	-	15	TRBJ2-1	CASSPRTGWRNEQFF	TGTGCCAGCAGCCCCCGGACAGGGTGGCGCAATGAGCAGTTCTTC
TRBV7-9	-	once	12	TRBJ1-1	CASSLSSTEAFF	TGTGCCAGCAGCTTATCGAGCACTGAAGCTTTCTTT
TRBV2	-	-	14	TRBJ1-4	CASILTGFNEKLFF	TGTGCCAGCATCCTGACAGGTTTTAATGAAAAACTGTTTTTT
TRBV5-6	-	-	15	TRBJ2-5	CASSFEAGVGETQYF	TGTGCCAGCAGCTTCGAGGCAGGGGTCGGGGAGACCCAGTACTTC
TRBV27	-	few	12	TRBJ2-5	CASGGSQETQYF	TGTGCCAGCGGAGGGTCGCAAGAGACCCAGTACTTC
TRBV29-1	-	-	16	TRBJ2-1	CSGKAQGAGVYNEQFF	TGCAGCGGGAAGGCTCAGGGGGCGGGGGTTTACAATGAGCAGTTCTTC
TRBV19	-	-	13	TRBJ1-4	CATVAPGVEKLFF	TGTGCCACAGTCGCCCCAGGGGTTGAAAAACTGTTTTTT
TRBV4-3	-	-	15	TRBJ1-1	CASSHVPTANTEAFF	TGCGCCAGCAGCCATGTCCCCACAGCTAACACTGAAGCTTTCTTT
TRBV7-2	-	-	15	TRBJ2-5	CASSLGPRSQETQYF	TGTGCCAGCAGCTTAGGTCCCAGAAGCCAAGAGACCCAGTACTTC
TRBV7-2	TRBD1	-	15	TRBJ1-1	CASSLASDRDTEAFF	TGTGCCAGCAGCTTAGCGAGCGACAGGGACACTGAAGCTTTCTTT
TRBV27	-	-	14	TRBJ2-5	CASSLFRGKETQYF	TGTGCCAGCAGTTTATTTCGGGGAAAGGAGACCCAGTACTTC
TRBV7-3	TRBD2	-	17	TRBJ2-5	CASSFSGRTSSSGPKYF	TGTGCCAGCAGCTTCTCGGGCCGGACTAGCAGTTCTGGACCAAAGTACTTC
TRBV29-1	TRBD1	-	17	TRBJ1-4	CSVRTGQVFGMNEKLFF	TGCAGCGTCAGAACGGGACAGGTCTTCGGGATGAATGAAAAACTGTTTTTT